Each of the 25 T cell receptor beta chains below was sequenced from the same sample in a study of T cells after yellow fever vaccination. Using its own MiXCR run on the 5' RACE reads, TCRdb lists one record per CDR3 protein. The sample records 15,000 or so distinct CDR3 sequences, 7.3% being singletons. The sequencing here drew on PBMCs, either bulk or a sorted T-cell subset (CD4+, CD8+, memory, or dextramer-sorted; not recorded which), taken on the day of the yellow fever booster vaccination. The receptor source for this set is a man between 18 and 29 years old who received the YFV17D yellow fever vaccine.

This clonotype is deemed medium-sized. This chain uses TRBV28 with TRBJ2-5; 9 bases map to TRBD1. The V gene end was trimmed by 3 bases and the J gene end by 3 bases; junction bases not matched to a gene: 11. CDR1 is MDHEN, CDR2 SYDVKM, per germline. The CDR3 extends over 17 amino acids. The CDR3 here is CASSLGLGQGGEETQYF. The CDR3 DNA sequence: TGTGCCAGCAGTTTGGGGTTGGGACAGGGAGGAGAAGAGACCCAGTACTTC.

This clonotype appeared many times. The rearrangement links TRBV5-1 to TRBJ1-1, with D possibly TRBD1 on 5 matching bases. The CDR3 spans 13 residues. Trimming took off 0 bases at V and 6 bases at J, with 9 bases between the two ends. Germline CDR1 SGHRS, CDR2 YFSETQ. The chain's CDR3 is CASSLGRDAEAFF. The CDR3 nucleotides read TGCGCCAGCAGCTTGGGCAGGGATGCTGAAGCTTTCTTT.

This chain uses TRBV18 with TRBJ1-2, with D possibly matching TRBD1 (5 bases). V lost 4 bases to trimming and J lost 2 bases, with 11 bases between them. In germline, CDR1 is KGHSH, CDR2 LQKENI. The CDR3 length is 14 residues. The CDR3 DNA sequence: TGTGCCAGCTCACTAAACCGGGACAACTATGGCTACACCTTC. Residues: CASSLNRDNYGYTF.

V is TRBV12-3 or TRBV12-4 and J is TRBJ1-2; D not certain. The CDR3 consists of 13 residues. Trimming left V 6 bases short and J 7 bases short, with 15 bases between. Here the CDR3 reads CASSQNPPGGYTF. The CDR3 coding sequence is TGTGCCAGCAGCCAAAACCCCCCCGGTGGCTACACCTTC.

V and J are TRBV6-5 and TRBJ2-3; TRBD1 might be the D (6 bases). V lost 8 bases to trimming and J lost 3 bases, with 9 bases between them. This CDR3 contains 12 residues. Germline V gene lookup returns CDR1 MNHEY and CDR2 SVGAGI. For the CDR3, the DNA is TGTGCCAGCGGGGGCTCTACAGATACGCAGTATTTT. Protein product: CASGGSTDTQYF.

This clonotype was seen repeatedly, ten times or more. V is TRBV28 and J is TRBJ1-1, with D unresolved. The CDR3 is made up of 14 amino acids. The V gene's germline CDR1 is MDHEN and CDR2 SYDVKM. V dropped 6 bases and J dropped 5 bases, with 16 bases sitting between them. The CDR3 DNA reads as TGTGCCAGCAGCCTGACCGTGACGTGGACTGAAGCTTTCTTT. Amino acids: CASSLTVTWTEAFF.

The V gene is TRBV4-3, the J gene TRBJ2-1; 10 bases are shared with TRBD1. Looked up from germline, CDR1 is LGHNA and CDR2 is YSLEER. Trimming cost V 1 base and J 3 bases; bases outside gene matches: 0. The CDR3 has 15 amino acids. The CDR3 DNA is TGCGCCAGCAGCCAAGGGACAGGGGGCTACAATGAGCAGTTCTTC. This gives the protein CASSQGTGGYNEQFF.

This clonotype has at least ten counts. J is TRBJ2-5 and V is TRBV5-1, with a possible D match to TRBD1 (5 bases). The CDR3 has 14 residues. Germline assignment: CDR1 SGHRS and CDR2 YFSETQ. V was clipped by 5 bases and J by 2 bases, with 13 bases between them. The CDR3 nucleotides are TGCGCCAGCAGACCCGGGTACAGGCAAGAGACCCAGTACTTC. It yields the protein CASRPGYRQETQYF.

Comment on this clonotype: One junction end does not reproduce the germline sequence, and a read error may be involved. The CDR3 DNA is TGCAGTGCTAGAGGTGTAAGGGCCACAGGTACGCAGTATTTT. Protein product: CSARGVRATGTQYF. J is TRBJ2-3 and V is TRBV20-1; weak D call: TRBD1 (5 bases). The CDR3 totals 14 residues. Looked up from germline, CDR1 is DFQATT and CDR2 is SNEGSKA (reference sequence).

By share of the sample, this clonotype is medium-sized. This chain uses TRBV5-6 with TRBJ1-1; D uncertain. Germline V gene sequence: CDR1 SGHDT, CDR2 YYEEEE. The CDR3 extends over 12 amino acids. Trimming cost V 3 bases and J 3 bases, with 6 bases left between them. The CDR3 DNA reads as TGTGCCAGCAGCTCATATGACACTGAAGCTTTCTTT. Translated: CASSSYDTEAFF. The full variable domain, in which reference TRBV5-6 and TRBJ1-1 provide the parts outside the CDR3, is DAGVTQSPTHLIKTRGQQVTLRCSPKSGHDTVSWYQQALGQGPQFIFQYYEEEERQRGNFPDRFSGHQFPNYSSELNVNALLLGDSALYLCASSSYDTEAFFGQGTRLTVV.

V is TRBV7-2 and J is TRBJ2-3, with D perhaps matching TRBD2 (6 bases). The germline CDR1 and CDR2 sequences are SGHTA and FQGNSA. The CDR3 has 16 amino acids. Deletions cut 0 bases from V and 4 bases from J, with 14 bases between. The CDR3 sequence is CASSLAAGPRADTQYF. CDR3 nucleotides: TGTGCCAGCAGCTTAGCCGCGGGGCCAAGGGCAGATACGCAGTATTTT.

This clonotype was seen many times. J is TRBJ1-2 and V is TRBV18; 9 bases fit TRBD1. In germline, CDR1 is KGHSH, CDR2 LQKENI. This CDR3 comprises 16 residues. Trimming cost V 3 bases and J 7 bases; bases outside gene matches: 12. CDR3 DNA sequence: TGTGCCAGCTCACCTACAACATCTGGACAGGGGTCTGGCTACACCTTC. Its translation: CASSPTTSGQGSGYTF.

This clonotype was observed at least ten times. This chain links TRBV7-2 with TRBJ2-2, with 8 bases that match TRBD1. After removal of 2 bases from V and 6 bases from J, the junction contained 8 bases not matched to a gene. CDR1 is SGHTA and CDR2 is FQGNSA in the germline V gene. The CDR3 sequence is 16 residues long. This CDR3 reads CASSLTGQVVSGELFF. The CDR3 DNA reads TGTGCCAGCAGCTTAACGGGACAGGTGGTATCCGGGGAGCTGTTTTTT.

This clonotype has at least ten counts. The V call is TRBV3-1, the J call TRBJ2-3, with TRBD2 matching over 12 bases. This CDR3 contains 16 residues. CDR1 LGHDT and CDR2 YNNKEL come from the germline V gene (reference sequence). The ends lost 0 bases at V and 5 bases at J; junction bases unmatched: 3. CDR3 loop: CASSQDLAGGGDTQYF. The CDR3 DNA follows: TGTGCCAGCAGCCAAGATCTAGCGGGGGGGGGAGATACGCAGTATTTT.

The chain has TRBV5-1 and TRBJ2-1, with 8 positions matching TRBD1. Germline V gives CDR1 SGHRS, CDR2 YFSETQ. V lost 7 bases, J lost 8 bases, and 8 bases stayed unmatched. This CDR3 comprises 13 residues. The chain's CDR3 is CASGNQGADEQFF. The DNA of the CDR3 is TGCGCCAGCGGAAACCAGGGGGCTGATGAGCAGTTCTTC.

In this sample, this clonotype turned up many times. The rearrangement uses TRBV5-1 and TRBJ1-4; the D gene is possibly TRBD1 (6 bases). The V end was cut by 0 bases, the J end by 5 bases, with 11 bases between. From germline, CDR1 is SGHRS and CDR2 YFSETQ. CDR3 size: 15 residues. The CDR3 DNA reads TGCGCCAGCAGCTTGGGCGGGACACAGAATGAAAAACTGTTTTTT. It translates to CASSLGGTQNEKLFF.

In this sample, this clonotype turned up many times. V is TRBV7-2 and J is TRBJ2-6; no firm D call. CDR1 and CDR2 (germline): SGHTA, FQGNSA. Trimming cost V 3 bases and J 4 bases, with 10 bases left between them. The CDR3 has 15 amino acids. The CDR3 reads CASSFPRFGANVLTF. In DNA form, the CDR3 reads TGTGCCAGCAGCTTTCCACGTTTCGGGGCCAACGTCCTGACTTTC.

This clonotype was counted ten times or more. Here the CDR3 reads CASSQTTDSGNTIYF. The CDR3 DNA is TGTGCCAGCAGCCAGACGACAGATTCGGGAAACACCATATATTTT. The gene calls are TRBV4-2 and TRBJ1-3, with D maybe TRBD1 (5 bases). Germline CDR1 and CDR2: LGHNA and YNFKEQ. Trimming removed 3 bases from V and 4 bases from J, with 13 bases in between. The CDR3 is 15 amino acids.

This clonotype has a count of ten or more. CDR3 DNA sequence: TGCAGTGCTATGGCAGCGGGGGTGGAAGAGACCCAGTACTTC. Translated: CSAMAAGVEETQYF. This sequence joins TRBV20-1 and TRBJ2-5; 8 bases are a match to TRBD2. V was clipped by 4 bases and J by 3 bases; unmatched bases: 7. The germline CDR1 and CDR2 sequences are DFQATT and SNEGSKA (reference sequence). This CDR3 has 14 amino acids.

This clonotype is medium-sized in the sample. V gene TRBV20-1 combines with J gene TRBJ2-7, with unresolved D. CDR1 DFQATT and CDR2 SNEGSKA come from the germline V gene (reference sequence). The CDR3 spans 13 residues. The V gene lost 2 bases and the J gene lost 3 bases, with 11 bases spanning the gap. The DNA for the CDR3 is TGCAGTGCTAGAAGCGTCCTTAGCTACGAGCAGTACTTC. Encoded protein: CSARSVLSYEQYF.

This clonotype is medium-sized within its sample. V is TRBV29-1 and J is TRBJ1-1, with 9 bases that match TRBD1. Per the germline V gene, CDR1 is SQVTM and CDR2 is ANQGSEA. V trimming: 4 bases; J trimming: 4 bases; junction bases outside the gene matches: 7. CDR3 length: 14 amino acids. This CDR3 reads CSVVLLQGATEAFF. CDR3 coding DNA: TGCAGCGTTGTACTTCTACAGGGGGCCACTGAAGCTTTCTTT.

By share of the sample, this clonotype is medium-sized. In DNA form, the CDR3 reads TGTGCCAGCAGCTCGGACAAGGACCACACAGATACGCAGTATTTT. Protein product: CASSSDKDHTDTQYF. The chain uses TRBV5-4 and TRBJ2-3, with a possible D match to TRBD1 (5 bases). The CDR3 runs 15 residues. With 3 bases removed from V and 2 bases from J, the gap between germline ends came to 13 bases. Germline V gene sequence: CDR1 SGHNT, CDR2 YYREEE (reference sequence).

This clonotype was recorded at least ten times. The CDR3 coding sequence is TGTGCCAGCAGTAGCGGGGACAGGGCCTCCAACCAAGAGACCCAGTACTTC. Its translation: CASSSGDRASNQETQYF. J is TRBJ2-5 and V is TRBV12-3 or TRBV12-4; the match to TRBD1 covers 9 bases. This CDR3 is built from 17 residues. The trim removed 5 bases at V and 0 bases at J, leaving 10 bases unmatched.

Many counts were recorded for this clonotype. The rearrangement uses TRBV6-5 and TRBJ2-6, with 7 nucleotides matching TRBD1. Germline V lookup: CDR1 MNHEY, CDR2 SVGAGI. The CDR3 is 19 residues long. Trimming took 4 bases from V and 0 from J; bases not matched to a gene: 12. Written as DNA, the CDR3 is TGTGCCAGCAGTTCACGGACAGGTTTAAGTCTCTCTGGGGCCAACGTCCTGACTTTC. This translates into CASSSRTGLSLSGANVLTF.

This clonotype was detected many times. The rearrangement links TRBV7-9 to TRBJ1-6; perhaps TRBD1 as D (5 bases). Germline CDR1 and CDR2: SEHNR and FQNEAQ (reference sequence). The V end was cut by 0 bases, the J end by 9 bases, with 9 bases between. There are 14 residues in the CDR3. The CDR3 DNA is TGTGCCAGCAGCTTAGCGGGGGGTGGTTCACCCCTCCACTTT. Translated, it gives CASSLAGGGSPLHF.